The TCR beta chain under discussion was sequenced for a study of blood T cell repertoires in COVID-19 (dated by TCRdb to 2019 to 2021). Study-level background: Samples from collaborators originated in the United States, Italy and Spain and spanned both the acute and convalescent phases of COVID-19. The prospective study material was composed of cDNA or gDNA derived from T cells, B-cell-depleted T cells, or PBMCs. Subjects who had been exposed to COVID-19, were actively infected with it, or had recovered from it provided the deeply sampled blood TCRbeta repertoires that made up the dataset. The repertoires were made available in a free public database intended to serve as a resource for research on the immune response to SARS-CoV-2. Samples were obtained from the ongoing ImmuneRACE study (first 160 participants) and from 1,200 or so subjects provided by 6 global collaborators. Sample metadata almost always included a de-identified subject ID, COVID-19 status, age in years and sex. HLA class I and class II types, where available, came from metadata supplied by the sample provider rather than from assay-based typing.

Whole blood was collected in K2EDTA tubes by collaborating institutions according to the institutions' own protocols. For TCRbeta analysis, collaborators shipped samples as frozen whole blood, isolated PBMCs, or DNA extracted from either of those sample types. The CDR3 spans 16 residues, from the cysteine through the phenylalanine. The CDR3 DNA has 48 bases and is translated from base 1. In the germline V gene, CDR1 corresponds to MDHEN and CDR2 to SYDVKM. Trimming takes 4 bases from V and 3 bases from J, and the germline ends sit 18 bases apart. Summary of the overall study and its limitations: The amount of clinical and demographic metadata varied by source and participant and was provided uncurated.

The immunoSEQ Assay, a bias-controlled multiplex PCR, was used to amplify TCRbeta CDR3 regions from genomic DNA. For the original study's pipeline: Within the assay, amplification of reference gene primers was used to estimate how many nucleated cells each sample contained. To quantify the absolute abundance of each unique TCRbeta CDR3 rearrangement, sequence reads were collapsed and filtered. For each sample, productive Simpson clonality was calculated as the square root of Simpson's diversity index across productive rearrangements. The clones in this table, taken by TCRdb from immuneACCESS, are in-frame only. Not every clone is retained; where verified, under half of the shortfall comes from an unresolved V gene, and the cause of the rest is unknown. That table is the source of V, J and clone size, and D and trimming were worked out from the DNA. The sample table contains approximately 150,000 clones; only one count was recorded for approximately 90% of them. The ten largest make up approximately 0.98% of the sample.

To note about this clone: What this receptor recognizes is not known. No per-base quality is available; no much larger clone lies one base away.

This sequence was found in a woman aged 50 to 60 with acute or convalescent COVID-19. Rearrangement joined TRBV28 to TRBJ1-2; the D region possibly corresponds to TRBD1 (6 bases align). The specimen sequenced was peripheral blood. The CDR3 protein is CASSSRLTEGDYGYTF. Read as DNA, the sequence is TGTGCCAGCAGTTCTCGGCTTACCGAGGGGGACTATGGCTACACCTTC.